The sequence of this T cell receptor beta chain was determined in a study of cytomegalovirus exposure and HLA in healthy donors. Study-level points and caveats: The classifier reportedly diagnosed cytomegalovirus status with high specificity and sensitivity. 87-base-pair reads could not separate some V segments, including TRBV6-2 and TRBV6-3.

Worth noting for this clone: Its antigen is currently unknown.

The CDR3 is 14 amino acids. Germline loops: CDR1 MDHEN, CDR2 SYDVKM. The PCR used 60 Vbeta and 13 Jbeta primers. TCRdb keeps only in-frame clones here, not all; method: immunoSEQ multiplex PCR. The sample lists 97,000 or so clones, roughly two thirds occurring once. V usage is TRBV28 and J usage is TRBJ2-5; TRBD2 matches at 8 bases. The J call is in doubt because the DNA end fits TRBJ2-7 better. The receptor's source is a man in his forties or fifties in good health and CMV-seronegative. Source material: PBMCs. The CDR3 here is CATQTSGSVHEQYF. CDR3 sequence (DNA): TGTGCCACTCAAACCAGCGGGAGTGTCCACGAGCAGTACTTC.